What follows are 29 T cell receptor beta chains derived from one specimen sequenced in a study of identical twins. MiXCR was run by TCRdb on the 5' RACE reads, yielding one entry per CDR3 protein. The sample carries approximately 490,000 distinct CDR3 sequences, around 20% recorded once. These same records also appear under a second study, on yellow fever vaccine responses in identical twins.

Sample: CD4+ T cells sorted from blood. These receptor sequences come from a woman between 18 and 29 years old in good health.

The chain carries TRBV3-1 and TRBJ2-6, with TRBD1 matching over 10 bases. The germline gives CDR1 LGHDT, CDR2 YNNKEL (reference sequence). Trimming removed 4 bases from V and 1 base from J; junction bases left unmatched: 4. CDR3 length: 17 amino acids. In DNA form, the CDR3 reads TGTGCCAGCAGCCCCAAGGGACAGGGGTCTGGGGCCAACGTCCTGACTTTC. Encoded protein: CASSPKGQGSGANVLTF. The full variable domain, completed using reference TRBV3-1 and TRBJ2-6, is DTAVSQTPKYLVTQMGNDKSIKCEQNLGHDTMYWYKQDSKKFLKIMFSYNNKELIINETVPNRFSPKSPDKAHLNLHINSLELGDSAVYFCASSPKGQGSGANVLTFGAGSRLTVL.

This chain connects TRBV20-1 to TRBJ1-3; D not resolved. V gave up 1 base and J gave up 0 bases, with 7 bases separating them. CDR3 length: 14 residues. Germline CDR1 is DFQATT and CDR2 is SNEGSKA (reference sequence). The CDR3 spells CSARGGGSGNTIYF. CDR3 bases: TGCAGTGCTAGAGGGGGAGGCTCTGGAAACACCATATATTTT.

The CDR3 reads CASSSWTSGRDYEQYF. The DNA of the CDR3 is TGTGCCAGCAGTTCCTGGACTAGCGGGAGGGACTACGAGCAGTACTTC. The genes are TRBV28 and TRBJ2-7; 15 nucleotides match TRBD2. The germline V gene has CDR1 MDHEN and CDR2 SYDVKM. The CDR3 is made up of 16 amino acids. With V trimmed by 4 bases and J by 3 bases, 4 bases remained unmatched. Using reference TRBV28 and TRBJ2-7 for the parts outside the CDR3, the full variable domain is DVKVTQSSRYLVKRTGEKVFLECVQDMDHENMFWYRQDPGLGLRLIYFSYDVKMKEKGDIPEGYSVSREKKERFSLILESASTNQTSMYLCASSSWTSGRDYEQYFGPGTRLTVT.

This clonotype occurred a few times. The genes are TRBV5-1 and TRBJ2-5; D ambiguous. In germline, CDR1 is SGHRS, CDR2 YFSETQ. V lost 0 bases and J lost 2, with 11 bases in between. This CDR3 is 15 amino acids long. CDR3 amino acids: CASSLGASEQETQYF. The CDR3 bases are TGCGCCAGCAGCTTGGGGGCGAGTGAACAAGAGACCCAGTACTTC.

The rearrangement uses TRBV7-9 and TRBJ2-1, with TRBD2 matching 7 bases. With V trimmed by 3 bases and J by 10 bases, 9 bases remained unmatched. Per germline, CDR1 SEHNR and CDR2 FQNEAQ (reference sequence). The CDR3 covers 14 residues. CDR3 sequence reads: CASSLGEGLWEQFF. CDR3 bases: TGTGCCAGCAGCTTGGGGGAGGGCCTGTGGGAGCAGTTCTTC.

The chain has TRBV24-1 and TRBJ2-5, with D unresolved. This CDR3 contains 14 residues. Trimming cost V 4 bases and J 1 base, with 9 bases left between them. CDR1 and CDR2 (germline): KGHDR, SFDVKD. In nucleotides, the CDR3 is TGTGCCACCAGTGAGTCCGGGTTCCAAGAGACCCAGTACTTC. This sequence encodes CATSESGFQETQYF.

The V and J genes are TRBV4-1 and TRBJ2-4; D is unresolved. Germline loops: CDR1 MGHRA, CDR2 YSYEKL. Trimming cost V 0 bases and J 0 bases, with 9 bases left between them. The CDR3 contains 16 residues. The CDR3 DNA reads as TGCGCCAGCAGCCAAGATCAAGCGAGAGCCAAAAACATTCAGTACTTC. Its translation: CASSQDQARAKNIQYF.

This clonotype was seen only a few times. The chain employs TRBV11-1 and TRBJ2-7; TRBD2 aligns across 14 bases. From germline, CDR1 is SGHAT and CDR2 FQDESV (reference sequence). The junction had 12 bases not matched to a gene; V was cut back by 4 bases and J by 4 bases. This CDR3 spans 18 amino acids. The CDR3 DNA sequence: TGTGCCAGCAGCTATTGGGGACTAGCGGGGGAACTAAAATACGAGCAGTACTTC. It translates to CASSYWGLAGELKYEQYF.

This chain uses TRBV12-3 or TRBV12-4 with TRBJ2-1; D call uncertain. V was cut by 6 bases and J by 7 bases, with 7 bases left in between. The CDR3 covers 11 residues. The chain's CDR3 is CASSRMNEQFF. In nucleotides, the CDR3 is TGTGCCAGCAGCCGAATGAATGAGCAGTTCTTC.

This clonotype was seen a handful of times. V usage is TRBV20-1 and J usage is TRBJ2-5; 8 bases map to TRBD1. In germline, CDR1 is DFQATT, CDR2 SNEGSKA (reference sequence). This CDR3 contains 12 residues. The V segment lost 6 bases and the J segment 6 bases; nucleotides outside the gene matches: 6. For the CDR3, the DNA is TGCAGTGCCCCGGACAGGGATAAGACCCAGTACTTC. Protein: CSAPDRDKTQYF.

The chain uses TRBV6-5 and TRBJ1-1; 7 bases are shared with TRBD1. The germline gives CDR1 MNHEY, CDR2 SVGAGI. Trimming took 6 bases from V and 5 from J; bases not matched to a gene: 9. The CDR3 contains 14 residues. CDR3 in amino acids: CASSYRGERTEAFF. The CDR3 DNA sequence: TGTGCCAGCAGCTACAGGGGCGAACGGACTGAAGCTTTCTTT.

The V and J genes are TRBV6-2 or TRBV6-3 and TRBJ2-1; 8 bases match TRBD1. This CDR3 is 20 amino acids long. The J segment lost 0 bases and the V segment lost 6 bases, leaving 19 bases of the junction unmatched. Germline assignment: CDR1 MNHEY and CDR2 SVGEGT. The CDR3 here is CASSPRWDRLTFSSYNEQFF. Here the CDR3 DNA reads TGTGCCAGCAGCCCTCGGTGGGACAGGCTTACCTTTAGCTCCTACAATGAGCAGTTCTTC.

The CDR3 nucleotides read TGTGCCAGTAGTATAGGGGGTACGCCGATAGCCAAAAACATTCAGTACTTC. As protein: CASSIGGTPIAKNIQYF. The rearrangement links TRBV19 to TRBJ2-4; unclear D gene. The CDR3 runs to 17 residues. In germline, CDR1 is LNHDA, CDR2 SQIVND (reference sequence). Trimming shortened V by 1 base and J by 0 bases, and 13 bases separated the two germline ends.

The CDR3 region has the DNA TGTGCCAGCAGTTACCTAGCGGGAGGAGAAGAGACCCAGTACTTC. Its protein product is CASSYLAGGEETQYF. The rearrangement uses TRBV6-5 and TRBJ2-5; 11 nucleotides align to TRBD2. Germline loops: CDR1 MNHEY, CDR2 SVGAGI. The ends lost 2 bases at V and 3 bases at J; junction bases unmatched: 2. The CDR3 loop spans 15 amino acids.

The chain uses TRBV29-1 and TRBJ2-1; TRBD1 is a possible D gene (5 bases). CDR1 is SQVTM and CDR2 is ANQGSEA in the germline V gene. This CDR3 has 18 amino acids. Trimming took off 1 base at V and 1 base at J, with 20 bases between the two ends. CDR3 DNA sequence: TGCAGCGTTGAAGCAAGGGGTTTGAAAGACAGATCCTACAATGAGCAGTTCTTC. Amino acid sequence: CSVEARGLKDRSYNEQFF.

This clonotype was counted between two and nine times. V usage is TRBV7-2 and J usage is TRBJ2-1, with 9 bases that match TRBD1. The J segment lost 4 bases and the V segment lost 5 bases, leaving 6 bases of the junction unmatched. This CDR3 has 15 amino acids. Germline lookup yields CDR1 SGHTA and CDR2 FQGNSA. CDR3 sequence: CASSRDRGRYNEQFF. Written as DNA, the CDR3 is TGTGCCAGCAGCCGAGACAGGGGGAGGTACAATGAGCAGTTCTTC. The full variable domain, in which reference TRBV7-2 and TRBJ2-1 provide the parts outside the CDR3, is GAGVSQSPSNKVTEKGKDVELRCDPISGHTALYWYRQSLGQGLEFLIYFQGNSAPDKSGLPSDRFSAERTGGSVSTLTIQRTQQEDSAVYLCASSRDRGRYNEQFFGPGTRLTVL.

This clonotype appeared a few times. CDR3 nucleotide sequence: TGTGCCAGCAGCTTATTTATCAATGAGCAGTTCTTC. Its translation is CASSLFINEQFF. The rearrangement links TRBV11-3 to TRBJ2-1, with no clear D. The CDR3 loop spans 12 amino acids. Per the germline V gene, CDR1 is SGHNT and CDR2 is YENEEA. Deletions cut 2 bases from V and 6 bases from J, with 5 bases between.

This sequence joins TRBV28 and TRBJ1-2; 7 nucleotides match TRBD1. Losses at the gene ends were 2 bases for V and 2 bases for J; bases not matched to a gene: 2. Per germline, CDR1 MDHEN and CDR2 SYDVKM. This CDR3 region has 14 residues. Here the CDR3 reads CASSLTRGNYGYTF. The CDR3 DNA follows: TGTGCCAGCAGTTTAACCAGGGGGAACTATGGCTACACCTTC.

The V gene is TRBV12-3 or TRBV12-4, the J gene TRBJ2-1; TRBD2 matches 13 bases. With V trimmed by 5 bases and J by 9 bases, 7 bases remained unmatched. The CDR3 length is 15 residues. The CDR3 region is CASSRTSGSLGEQFF. The DNA of the CDR3 is TGTGCCAGCAGTCGGACTAGCGGGAGTCTCGGTGAGCAGTTCTTC.

This clonotype turned up a few times. The chain uses TRBV12-5 and TRBJ2-6; D is undetermined. CDR3 length: 17 residues. Germline lookup yields CDR1 LGHNT and CDR2 FRNRAP. V gave up 5 bases and J gave up 0 bases, with 14 bases separating them. Here the CDR3 reads CASGDRILSSGANVLTF. The DNA for the CDR3 is TGTGCTAGTGGTGATCGGATATTAAGCTCTGGGGCCAACGTCCTGACTTTC.

This clonotype was seen many times. In nucleotides, the CDR3 is TGCGCCAGCAGCCAAGTTCGGTTACGAGACAGGGAGGGGACGGCTGAAGCTTTCTTT. Translation gives CASSQVRLRDREGTAEAFF. The chain links TRBV4-1 to TRBJ1-1; TRBD1 agrees at 7 bases. In germline, CDR1 is MGHRA, CDR2 YSYEKL. This CDR3 is built from 19 residues. V lost 1 base and J lost 6; bases outside the gene matches: 20.

There are many counts of this clonotype. The chain employs TRBV29-1 and TRBJ1-1, with D unclear. This CDR3 has 12 amino acids. Trimming removed 2 bases from V and 2 bases from J, with 6 bases in between. Germline loops: CDR1 SQVTM, CDR2 ANQGSEA. This CDR3 reads CSVENRNTEAFF. CDR3 bases: TGCAGCGTTGAAAACAGAAACACTGAAGCTTTCTTT.

This clonotype was seen only once. This CDR3 reads CASRPHTGELFF. In nucleotides, the CDR3 is TGTGCCAGCAGACCCCATACCGGGGAGCTGTTTTTT. The rearrangement links TRBV7-9 to TRBJ2-2; D unresolved. Trimming removed 6 bases at V and 5 bases at J, with 7 bases between. The germline gives CDR1 SEHNR, CDR2 FQNEAQ (reference sequence). The CDR3 runs to 12 residues.

This clonotype was counted only a few times. The rearrangement joins TRBV7-8 to TRBJ1-1; D remains unclear. Trimming took 1 base from V and 11 from J, leaving 14 bases between them. CDR3 length: 13 residues. Germline CDR1 SGHVS, CDR2 FQNEAQ. CDR3 DNA: TGTGCCAGCAGCTTAGGATCTCTGGTGGAGGCTTTCTTT. It specifies CASSLGSLVEAFF.

This clonotype was observed a handful of times. The rearrangement joins TRBV5-1 to TRBJ2-1; a weak D match, TRBD1 (6 bases). This CDR3 spans 13 amino acids. Germline-derived CDR1 and CDR2 are SGHRS and YFSETQ. The V gene lost 4 bases and the J gene lost 7 bases, with 12 bases spanning the gap. CDR3 sequence: CASSPDGQNEQFF. CDR3 bases: TGCGCCAGCAGCCCGGATGGACAGAATGAGCAGTTCTTC.

The V gene is TRBV11-2, the J gene TRBJ2-1, with a tentative D call TRBD2 (6 bases). Germline V gene data show CDR1 as SGHAT and CDR2 as FQNNGV. This CDR3 region has 14 residues. V dropped 5 bases and J dropped 8 bases, with 16 bases sitting between them. CDR3: CASSPTVGGHEQFF. The CDR3 coding sequence is TGTGCCAGCAGCCCAACGGTCGGGGGTCATGAGCAGTTCTTC.

This clonotype was observed a handful of times. V gene TRBV7-2 combines with J gene TRBJ2-3; TRBD2 matches 8 bases. The length of the CDR3 is 17 residues. The V segment lost 1 base and the J segment 2 bases; nucleotides outside the gene matches: 8. Per germline, CDR1 SGHTA and CDR2 FQGNSA. CDR3 DNA: TGTGCCAGCAGCTTAGGTGTGTCTAGCGGGTACACAGATACGCAGTATTTT. This encodes CASSLGVSSGYTDTQYF. Variable domain in full (rest from reference TRBV7-2 and TRBJ2-3): GAGVSQSPSNKVTEKGKDVELRCDPISGHTALYWYRQSLGQGLEFLIYFQGNSAPDKSGLPSDRFSAERTGGSVSTLTIQRTQQEDSAVYLCASSLGVSSGYTDTQYFGPGTRLTVL.

This clonotype was counted a few times. This rearrangement joins TRBV7-9 to TRBJ2-1; tentative D call: TRBD1 (5 bases). The CDR3 has 12 amino acids. Trimming stripped 6 bases from V and 10 bases from J, with 13 bases between. The germline V gene has CDR1 SEHNR and CDR2 FQNEAQ (reference sequence). The CDR3, as DNA: TGTGCCAGCAGTGCTCAGGGTGAAGAGCAGTTCTTC. The encoded protein is CASSAQGEEQFF.

The chain couples TRBV6-2 or TRBV6-3 to TRBJ2-2; 7 bases are shared with TRBD1. The J segment lost 4 bases and the V segment lost 6 bases, leaving 8 bases of the junction unmatched. In germline, CDR1 is MNHEY, CDR2 SVGEGT. This CDR3 comprises 15 residues. Here the CDR3 DNA reads TGTGCCAGCAGCGCCGACAGGGCGGGCACCGGGGAGCTGTTTTTT. Protein product: CASSADRAGTGELFF.